These T cell receptor beta chains were read from a single sample in a study of blood T cell repertoires in COVID-19. Assay used: immunoSEQ multiplex PCR; TCRdb lists only in-frame clones, some missing. The top ten clones hold around 14% of a sample with approximately 29,000 clones, 85% to 90% of them seen once. The sample consisted of peripheral blood. These receptor sequences come from a man between 70 and 80 years old with active COVID-19. Each CDR3 is given with its conserved first and last residue. D genes are given only for firm matches. Clone size is not always given. Where it is, it says once, few, many or a class for expanded clones.

V: TRBV6-6; size: .; J: TRBJ1-5; D: TRBD1; CDR3: CASNTGQVSNQPQHF; DNA: TGTGCCAGCAATACGGGACAGGTTAGCAATCAGCCCCAGCATTTT
V: TRBV30; size: .; J: TRBJ2-7; D: .; CDR3: CAWGGVSYEQYF; DNA: TGTGCCTGGGGCGGGGTCTCCTACGAGCAGTACTTC
V: TRBV7-8; size: .; J: TRBJ2-3; D: .; CDR3: CASSIHWGRTYFTDTQYF; DNA: TGTGCCAGCAGCATACATTGGGGCCGGACGTACTTCACAGATACGCAGTATTTT
V: TRBV14; size: .; J: TRBJ1-6; D: .; CDR3: CASSQHPGGSPLHF; DNA: TGTGCCAGCAGCCAACACCCCGGCGGATCACCCCTCCACTTT
V: TRBV19; size: .; J: TRBJ2-5; D: .; CDR3: CASRQVAQGTQYF; DNA: TGTGCCAGCCGACAGGTAGCCCAAGGGACCCAGTACTTC
V: TRBV28; size: .; J: TRBJ1-1; D: TRBD1; CDR3: CASSHGTVNTEAFF; DNA: TGTGCCAGCAGTCACGGGACAGTGAACACTGAAGCTTTCTTT
V: TRBV6-1; size: .; J: TRBJ2-1; D: TRBD1; CDR3: CASSVEGTGVGNEQFF; DNA: TGTGCCAGCAGTGTTGAAGGGACAGGGGTAGGCAATGAGCAGTTCTTC
V: TRBV6-4; size: once; J: TRBJ2-7; D: TRBD2; CDR3: CASSDDGTSGRNPYEQYF; DNA: TGTGCCAGCAGTGACGACGGGACTAGCGGGAGGAACCCCTACGAGCAGTACTTC
V: TRBV5-1; size: .; J: TRBJ2-1; D: TRBD2; CDR3: CASSLEGLAGAVGSYNEQFF; DNA: TGCGCCAGCAGCTTGGAAGGCCTAGCGGGAGCCGTGGGGTCCTACAATGAGCAGTTCTTC
V: TRBV7-6; size: .; J: TRBJ1-1; D: .; CDR3: CASSVSSMGGGTEAFF; DNA: TGTGCCAGCAGCGTAAGTTCGATGGGAGGGGGCACTGAAGCTTTCTTT
V: TRBV2; size: .; J: TRBJ2-5; D: .; CDR3: CASRRGADETQYF; DNA: TGTGCCAGCCGTCGGGGGGCCGATGAGACCCAGTACTTC
V: TRBV28; size: .; J: TRBJ1-1; D: TRBD1; CDR3: CASRGTVPGAFF; DNA: TGTGCCAGCAGAGGGACAGTTCCAGGGGCTTTCTTT
V: TRBV9; size: .; J: TRBJ1-3; D: .; CDR3: CASSVTNSGNTIYF; DNA: TGTGCCAGCAGCGTAACTAACTCTGGAAACACCATATATTTT
V: TRBV19; size: .; J: TRBJ1-6; D: .; CDR3: CATRGRGDSPLHF; DNA: TGTGCCACAAGGGGCAGGGGTGATTCACCCCTCCACTTT
V: TRBV11-2; size: .; J: TRBJ1-2; D: .; CDR3: CASSPILGDKLHGYTF; DNA: TGTGCCAGCAGCCCCATTCTGGGAGACAAGTTACATGGCTACACCTTC
V: TRBV7-2; size: .; J: TRBJ2-2; D: .; CDR3: CASSGTPVRGELFF; DNA: TGTGCCAGCAGCGGAACCCCGGTGAGGGGGGAGCTGTTTTTT